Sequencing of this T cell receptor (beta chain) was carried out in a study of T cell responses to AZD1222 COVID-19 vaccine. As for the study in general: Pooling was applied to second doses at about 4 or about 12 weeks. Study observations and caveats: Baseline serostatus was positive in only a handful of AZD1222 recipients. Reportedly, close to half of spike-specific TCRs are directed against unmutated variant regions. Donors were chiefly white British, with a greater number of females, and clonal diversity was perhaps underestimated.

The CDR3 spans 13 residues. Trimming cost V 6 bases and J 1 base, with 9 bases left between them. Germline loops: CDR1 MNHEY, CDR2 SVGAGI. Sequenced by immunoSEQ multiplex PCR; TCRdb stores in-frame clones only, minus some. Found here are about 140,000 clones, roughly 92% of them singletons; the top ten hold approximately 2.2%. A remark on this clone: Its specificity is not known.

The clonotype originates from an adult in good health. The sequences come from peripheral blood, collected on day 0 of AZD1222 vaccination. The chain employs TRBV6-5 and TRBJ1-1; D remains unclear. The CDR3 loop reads CASSRLENTEAFF. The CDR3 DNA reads TGTGCCAGCAGCCGCCTGGAGAACACTGAAGCTTTCTTT.